This entry concerns a single T cell receptor (beta chain). This record belongs to a study of T cells expressing NK-cell markers. On the study more broadly: In sorted CD3+CD56+NKG2C+, CD3+CD56+NKG2C- and CD3+CD56-NKG2C+ T cells, TCR beta repertoires were obtained.

Each CDR3 protein gets one entry in TCRdb, which reprocessed the 5' RACE reads and gives no DNA. The table for this sample gives almost 450,000 distinct CDR3 sequences. Material for sequencing was blood T cells: a sorted CD56 or NKG2C T cell subset, CD4+ or CD8+ T cells, or bulk PBMC T cells (not recorded which). The TCR originated in a woman between 18 and 75 years old in good health.

This CDR3 is CASSPPVNSGWNQPQHF. The gene calls are TRBV18 and TRBJ1-5; TCRdb picks TRBD1, but there is no DNA to check that call. CDR1 and CDR2 from the germline V gene are KGHSH and LQKENI. The CDR3 length is 17 residues.